Shown below are 15 T cell receptor beta chains from a single sample sequenced in a study of chemoradiotherapy in HPV16-positive cancers. TCRdb's table, derived via immunoSEQ multiplex PCR, lists solely in-frame clones and lacks some. This table has 10,000 to 15,000 clones, around 80% appearing once. The biological material was taken from a patient who underwent chemoradiotherapy. These receptor sequences come from a human donor with HPV-associated anogenital cancer.

The V call is TRBV7-9, the J call TRBJ2-7; no definite D call. The germline CDR1 and CDR2 sequences are SEHNR and FQNEAQ (reference sequence). The CDR3 contains 13 residues. The V end was cut by 5 bases, the J end by 3 bases, with 11 bases between. CDR3 residues: CASSKNSVYEQYF. CDR3 nucleotides: TGTGCCAGCAGCAAAAATAGTGTCTACGAGCAGTACTTC. The full variable domain, its missing parts supplied by reference TRBV7-9 and TRBJ2-7, is DTGVSQNPRHKITKRGQNVTFRCDPISEHNRLYWYRQTLGQGPEFLTYFQNEAQLEKSRLLSDRFSAERPKGSFSTLEIQRTEQGDSAMYLCASSKNSVYEQYFGPGTRLTVT.

The gene calls are TRBV6-1 and TRBJ2-7, with no clear D. From germline, CDR1 is MNHNS and CDR2 SASEGT. V lost 1 base, J lost 11 bases, and 9 bases lay in between. CDR3 length: 11 amino acids. CDR3 sequence: CASSEGVYKYF. The DNA of the CDR3 is TGTGCCAGCAGTGAAGGAGTATACAAGTACTTC.

The chain employs TRBV5-6 and TRBJ1-4; D is unclear. V gave up 1 base and J gave up 3 bases, with 7 bases separating them. Germline V gene sequence: CDR1 SGHDT, CDR2 YYEEEE. The CDR3 covers 14 residues. CDR3 sequence reads: CASSLRGSNEKLFF. The CDR3 DNA sequence: TGTGCCAGCAGCTTGAGAGGGTCTAATGAAAAACTGTTTTTT.

The chain uses TRBV6-5 and TRBJ1-5; D unresolved. Trimming left V 4 bases short and J 6 bases short, with 19 bases between. This CDR3 is 16 amino acids long. The germline V gene has CDR1 MNHEY and CDR2 SVGAGI. The CDR3 spells CASSLGQPRLGQPQHF. The CDR3, as DNA: TGTGCCAGCAGTTTGGGCCAGCCGCGCCTAGGTCAGCCCCAGCATTTT.

The rearrangement joins TRBV18 to TRBJ2-1; no reliable D call. This CDR3 comprises 12 residues. The V gene's germline CDR1 is KGHSH and CDR2 LQKENI. V lost 3 bases to trimming and J lost 7 bases, with 7 bases between them. Written as DNA, the CDR3 is TGTGCCAGCTCACCGTTCGGGAATGAGCAGTTCTTC. Its protein product is CASSPFGNEQFF.

This clone showed up just a few times. The V call is TRBV14, the J call TRBJ2-3; 12 bases are a match to TRBD2. CDR1 SGHDN and CDR2 FVKESK come from the germline V gene. The CDR3 contains 16 residues. Trimming took 3 bases from V and 4 from J; bases not matched to a gene: 5. Here the CDR3 DNA reads TGTGCCAGCAGCCAGCTACTAGCGGGGGGACCAGATACGCAGTATTTT. Encoded protein: CASSQLLAGGPDTQYF.

The V and J genes are TRBV7-9 and TRBJ1-1; 7 nucleotides align to TRBD1. The germline gives CDR1 SEHNR, CDR2 FQNEAQ (reference sequence). The CDR3 is made up of 13 amino acids. V shed 2 bases, J shed 5 bases, and the junction held 2 bases outside the gene matches. CDR3 in DNA: TGTGCCAGCAGCTTAACCAGGGGGACTGAAGCTTTCTTT. Amino acid sequence: CASSLTRGTEAFF.

This clone was counted once. In DNA, the CDR3 is TGTGCCAGCAGCCGGGGACAGGGGGCTTACGATGGCTACACCTTC. Its translation is CASSRGQGAYDGYTF. The V and J genes are TRBV13 and TRBJ1-2, with 12 bases matching TRBD1. V dropped 5 bases and J dropped 6; count of bases not matched to a gene: 7. The CDR3 is 15 residues long. Germline V CDR1 and CDR2: PRHDT, FYEKMQ (reference sequence).

This clone has a single count. This chain connects TRBV27 to TRBJ2-7, with D possibly matching TRBD1 (5 bases). Germline CDR1 is MNHEY and CDR2 is SMNVEV (reference sequence). This CDR3 region has 13 residues. Trimming took off 2 bases at V and 3 bases at J, with 8 bases between the two ends. The DNA for the CDR3 is TGTGCCAGCAGTTTAAGGGGCTACTACGAGCAGTACTTC. Amino acids: CASSLRGYYEQYF.

The rearrangement links TRBV7-2 to TRBJ2-2; 12 nucleotides line up with TRBD2. Germline V gives CDR1 SGHTA, CDR2 FQGNSA. With V trimmed by 11 bases and J by 7 bases, 8 bases remained unmatched. The CDR3 runs 14 residues. The CDR3 spells CASSLAGGIGELFF. The CDR3 DNA reads TGTGCCTCATCGCTAGCGGGGGGGATCGGGGAGCTGTTTTTT.

V and J are TRBV4-2 and TRBJ1-5; 9 bases match TRBD1. The germline V gene encodes CDR1 LGHNA and CDR2 YNFKEQ. The CDR3 covers 15 residues. The trim removed 4 bases at V and 7 bases at J, leaving 8 bases unmatched. CDR3 protein: CASSPQQGAGQPQHF. Written as DNA, the CDR3 is TGTGCCAGCAGCCCGCAACAGGGGGCGGGACAGCCCCAGCATTTT.

The CDR3 protein is CASSQDTVGTYNEQFF. CDR3 DNA sequence: TGCGCCAGCAGCCAAGATACGGTCGGGACCTACAATGAGCAGTTCTTC. V and J are TRBV4-3 and TRBJ2-1, with a possible D match to TRBD2 (5 bases). The CDR3 runs 16 residues. In germline, CDR1 is LGHNA, CDR2 YSLEER. V lost 0 bases and J 2 bases, leaving 11 bases between the germline ends.

Only one count was recorded for this clone. The chain employs TRBV5-8 and TRBJ2-5; 11 bases match TRBD1. V gave up 4 bases and J gave up 1 base; unmatched junction bases: 6. The CDR3 sequence is 16 residues long. The germline V gene encodes CDR1 SGHTS and CDR2 YDEGEE. CDR3 region: CASSIGTGGFQETQYF. CDR3 DNA sequence: TGTGCCAGCAGCATCGGGACAGGGGGTTTCCAAGAGACCCAGTACTTC.

The V call is TRBV7-9, the J call TRBJ2-2, with 11 nucleotides matching TRBD2. The CDR3 spans 16 residues. The germline V gene encodes CDR1 SEHNR and CDR2 FQNEAQ (reference sequence). Trimming took 6 bases from V and 2 from J; bases not matched to a gene: 5. CDR3 sequence (DNA): TGTGCCAGCAGGAGAACTAGCGGGGGTAACACCGGGGAGCTGTTTTTT. As protein: CASRRTSGGNTGELFF.

The chain combines TRBV5-8 with TRBJ2-5; D call uncertain. Trimming took 0 bases from V and 1 from J, leaving 10 bases between them. The CDR3 covers 15 residues. Germline V gene data show CDR1 as SGHTS and CDR2 as YDEGEE. The CDR3 protein is CASSLGASSQETQYF. The CDR3 DNA is TGTGCCAGCAGCTTGGGAGCGTCCAGCCAAGAGACCCAGTACTTC.